The present TCR beta chain was sequenced within a study of blood T cell repertoires in COVID-19. Overall study: Acute and convalescent COVID-19 specimens originated in the United States, Italy and Spain. From T cells, B-cell-depleted T cells, or PBMCs came the material, which was cDNA or gDNA.

Germline loops: CDR1 LNHDA, CDR2 SQIVND (reference sequence). Trimming cost V 0 bases and J 0 bases, with 11 bases left between them. This CDR3 contains 17 residues. Authors' methods: Researchers report that nucleated cell counts were estimated from reference gene primer amplification. Data came from immunoSEQ multiplex PCR; TCRdb stores just in-frame clones and leaves some out. Clonal size and the V and J genes are those of that table, whereas D and trimming came from the DNA. The table lists under 250,000 clones, more than 65% of them singletons. This chain links TRBV19 with TRBJ1-4, with D possibly being TRBD1 (5 bases). Sequences were obtained from peripheral blood. This receptor was identified in a human donor in a cohort sampled during active COVID-19. CDR3 DNA: TGTGCCAGTAGTATAGATTTGGACACCGCAACTAATGAAAAACTGTTTTTT. It is translated as CASSIDLDTATNEKLFF.